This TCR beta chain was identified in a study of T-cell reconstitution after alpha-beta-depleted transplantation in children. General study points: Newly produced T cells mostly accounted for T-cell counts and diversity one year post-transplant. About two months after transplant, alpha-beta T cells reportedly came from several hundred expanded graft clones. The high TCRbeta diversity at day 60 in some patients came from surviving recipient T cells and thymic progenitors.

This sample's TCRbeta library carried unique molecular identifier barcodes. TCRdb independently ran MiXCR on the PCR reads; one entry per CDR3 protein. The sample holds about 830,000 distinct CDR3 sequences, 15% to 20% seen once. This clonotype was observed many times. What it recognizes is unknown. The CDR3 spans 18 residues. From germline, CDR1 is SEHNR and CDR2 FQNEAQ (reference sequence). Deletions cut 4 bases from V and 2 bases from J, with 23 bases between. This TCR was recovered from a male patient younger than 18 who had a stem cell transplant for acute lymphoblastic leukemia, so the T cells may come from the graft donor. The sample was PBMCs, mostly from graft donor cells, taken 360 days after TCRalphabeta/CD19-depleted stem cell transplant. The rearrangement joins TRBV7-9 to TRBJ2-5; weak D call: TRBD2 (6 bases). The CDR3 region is CASSSPAGTRVLQETQYF. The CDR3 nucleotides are TGTGCCAGCAGCTCCCCCGCCGGGACTCGGGTGCTTCAAGAGACCCAGTACTTC.